One and the same sample provided the 30 T cell receptor beta chains below, sequenced in a study of blood T cell repertoires in COVID-19. Measured with immunoSEQ multiplex PCR; TCRdb has only the in-frame clones, and not every one. Here the sample spans more than 95,000 clones, around 79% being singletons. The sample taken for sequencing was peripheral blood. The origin of the receptors is a man aged 50-60 years with acute or convalescent COVID-19.

The chain links TRBV30 to TRBJ1-5, with a possible D match to TRBD1 (5 bases). From germline, CDR1 is GTSNPN and CDR2 SVGIG (reference sequence). V shed 0 bases and J shed 7 bases, with 10 bases lying between them. The CDR3 covers 13 residues. Written as DNA, the CDR3 is TGTGCCTGGAGTGTGGGGGGTGGACAGCCCCAGCATTTT. It specifies CAWSVGGGQPQHF.

The DNA for the CDR3 is TGTGCCAGTAGGGACAGGGCCCGAGGCACTGAAGCTTTCTTT. Its protein product is CASRDRARGTEAFF. V gene TRBV19 combines with J gene TRBJ1-1; TRBD1 aligns across 8 bases. CDR3 length equals 14 residues. J lost 4 bases, V lost 6 bases, and 7 bases had no gene match. The germline V gene has CDR1 LNHDA and CDR2 SQIVND (reference sequence).

Notes on this clone: At the DNA level, this CDR3 is encoded by other sequences in the same sample as well. CDR3 coding DNA: TGTGCCAGTAGTTCGACAGGGGGCAATCAGCCCCAGCATTTT. Encoded protein: CASSSTGGNQPQHF. This chain links TRBV19 with TRBJ1-5; the match to TRBD1 covers 8 bases. Germline CDR1 and CDR2: LNHDA and SQIVND (reference sequence). V lost 5 bases, J lost 2 bases, and 2 bases stayed unmatched. The CDR3 spans 14 residues.

The rearrangement links TRBV27 to TRBJ2-1, with TRBD2 as a possible D gene (6 bases). V was cut by 6 bases and J by 0 bases, with 12 bases left in between. The CDR3 consists of 15 residues. Germline V gene sequence: CDR1 MNHEY, CDR2 SMNVEV (reference sequence). CDR3 in amino acids: CASSGRGNSYNEQFF. In DNA, the CDR3 is TGTGCCAGCAGCGGGCGGGGTAACTCCTACAATGAGCAGTTCTTC.

V usage is TRBV2 and J usage is TRBJ2-1; D call uncertain. CDR1 and CDR2 from the germline V gene are SNHLY and FYNNEI. CDR3 size: 12 residues. V dropped 3 bases and J dropped 8 bases, with 8 bases sitting between them. The CDR3 reads CASSDTAYEQFF. CDR3 bases: TGTGCCAGCAGTGACACAGCTTATGAGCAGTTCTTC. Based on the CDR3 plus reference TRBV2 and TRBJ2-1, the full variable domain is EPEVTQTPSHQVTQMGQEVILRCVPISNHLYFYWYRQILGQKVEFLVSFYNNEISEKSEIFDDQFSVERPDGSNFTLKIRSTKLEDSAMYFCASSDTAYEQFFGPGTRLTVL.

The chain combines TRBV7-9 with TRBJ1-6, with D hard to call. V gave up 1 base and J gave up 10 bases, with 14 bases separating them. This CDR3 has 15 residues. CDR1 and CDR2 from the germline V gene are SEHNR and FQNEAQ (reference sequence). This CDR3 is CASSLVGGYGSPLHF. The CDR3 DNA follows: TGTGCCAGCAGCTTAGTTGGCGGCTATGGATCACCCCTCCACTTT.

Written as DNA, the CDR3 is TGTGCCAGCAGTTTACAGGGTGAGGATTCACCCCTCCACTTT. It is translated as CASSLQGEDSPLHF. The chain combines TRBV27 with TRBJ1-6; D is perhaps TRBD1 (5 bases). Per the germline V gene, CDR1 is MNHEY and CDR2 is SMNVEV (reference sequence). Trimming took off 2 bases at V and 8 bases at J, with 10 bases between the two ends. The CDR3 is made up of 14 amino acids.

The chain links TRBV7-2 to TRBJ2-3; TRBD2 aligns across 8 bases. J gave up 5 bases and V 5 bases, and 12 bases lay outside the gene matches. The germline V gene has CDR1 SGHTA and CDR2 FQGNSA. This CDR3 has 16 amino acids. CDR3 coding DNA: TGTGCCAGCAGCGCCGGAGACTACCTAGCGGGAGATACGCAGTATTTT. Encoded protein: CASSAGDYLAGDTQYF.

This clone was seen a single time. The chain is built from TRBV28 and TRBJ2-7; TRBD1 matches at 7 bases. V was pared by 3 bases and J by 0 bases, with 2 bases of the junction left unmatched. CDR1 and CDR2 from the germline V gene are MDHEN and SYDVKM. The CDR3 sequence is 14 residues long. The CDR3: CASSLDRSSYEQYF. For the CDR3, the DNA is TGTGCCAGCAGTTTGGACAGGAGCTCCTACGAGCAGTACTTC.

This chain uses TRBV11-3 with TRBJ2-1; 9 bases match TRBD2. The V and J ends lost 5 bases and 5 bases, in that order; junction bases with no gene match: 7. This CDR3 region has 15 residues. The germline CDR1 and CDR2 sequences are SGHNT and YENEEA. The CDR3 reads CASSRVREGHNEQFF. The DNA for the CDR3 is TGTGCCAGCAGCCGGGTGCGGGAGGGCCACAATGAGCAGTTCTTC.

The rearrangement uses TRBV3-1 (or the pseudogene TRBV3-2) and TRBJ2-7; 11 bases are shared with TRBD2. V shed 2 bases and J 4 bases; nucleotides not matched to a gene: 4. Germline assignment: CDR1 LGHDT and CDR2 YNNKEL (reference sequence). This CDR3 contains 15 residues. Here the CDR3 DNA reads TGTGCCAGCAGCCAACCCGGGACTAGCGGATACGAGCAGTACTTC. This encodes CASSQPGTSGYEQYF.

This clone has just a few counts. V and J are TRBV24-1 and TRBJ2-2; D not resolved. The CDR3 spans 12 residues. Trimming pared 9 bases from V and 1 base from J, leaving 5 bases between. CDR1 and CDR2 (germline): KGHDR, SFDVKD. CDR3 loop: CATAQNTGELFF. The CDR3 nucleotides are TGTGCCACCGCGCAGAACACCGGGGAGCTGTTTTTT.

The J gene is TRBJ2-5, the V gene TRBV5-1; TRBD1 matches at 7 bases. Germline CDR1 and CDR2: SGHRS and YFSETQ. The junction had 4 bases not matched to a gene; V was cut back by 3 bases and J by 2 bases. This CDR3 has 14 residues. In nucleotides, the CDR3 is TGCGCCAGCAGCTCCTCGGGACAGCAAGAGACCCAGTACTTC. This encodes CASSSSGQQETQYF.

This clone was seen more than once but under ten times. This sample includes further DNA sequences coding for the same CDR3. The chain joins TRBV2 to TRBJ2-2; 11 bases map to TRBD2. The V gene end was trimmed by 4 bases and the J gene end by 3 bases; junction bases not matched to a gene: 1. The germline V gene encodes CDR1 SNHLY and CDR2 FYNNEI. The CDR3 consists of 15 residues. CDR3 nucleotides: TGTGCCAGCAGTGTACTAGCGGGGGACACCGGGGAGCTGTTTTTT. Translating gives CASSVLAGDTGELFF.

This clone has only one observation. This chain joins TRBV6-5 and TRBJ2-4; 14 bases map to TRBD2. The V gene's germline CDR1 is MNHEY and CDR2 SVGAGI. The CDR3 is 15 amino acids. V dropped 6 bases and J dropped 8; count of bases not matched to a gene: 6. The CDR3 spells CASRRGLAGVDIQYF. DNA of the CDR3: TGTGCCAGCAGGCGGGGACTAGCGGGAGTCGACATTCAGTACTTC.

This clone was counted a few times. The chain has TRBV4-1 and TRBJ1-4; tentative D call: TRBD1 (5 bases). CDR3 length: 15 amino acids. Trimming took 6 bases from V and 4 from J, leaving 15 bases between them. Germline V gives CDR1 MGHRA, CDR2 YSYEKL. CDR3 DNA: TGCGCCAGCAGAAACTACGGGGGACTTAATGAAAAACTGTTTTTT. Translating it yields CASRNYGGLNEKLFF.

The CDR3 protein is CASSLVLPGELFF. The CDR3 coding sequence is TGCGCCAGCAGCTTGGTACTTCCCGGGGAGCTGTTTTTT. This chain uses TRBV5-1 with TRBJ2-2; no reliable D call. With 0 bases removed from V and 6 bases from J, the gap between germline ends came to 6 bases. Germline V CDR1 and CDR2: SGHRS, YFSETQ. The length of the CDR3 is 13 residues.

V usage is TRBV14 and J usage is TRBJ2-3, with D perhaps matching TRBD2 (6 bases). The CDR3 consists of 17 residues. Germline lookup yields CDR1 SGHDN and CDR2 FVKESK. The germline V and J ends were trimmed by 0 bases and 0 bases, with 13 bases remaining between them. The CDR3 nucleotides are TGTGCCAGCAGCCAAGAGTACGGGCGGGGTAGCACAGATACGCAGTATTTT. Its translation: CASSQEYGRGSTDTQYF. Together with reference TRBV14 and TRBJ2-3, the CDR3 gives the full variable domain: EAGVTQFPSHSVIEKGQTVTLRCDPISGHDNLYWYRRVMGKEIKFLLHFVKESKQDESGMPNNRFLAERTGGTYSTLKVQPAELEDSGVYFCASSQEYGRGSTDTQYFGPGTRLTVL.

This clone was found once. The rearrangement links TRBV5-1 to TRBJ2-2; a possible D gene is TRBD2 (6 bases). In germline, CDR1 is SGHRS, CDR2 YFSETQ. The CDR3 sequence is 18 residues long. Trimming took off 0 bases at V and 2 bases at J, with 17 bases between the two ends. The CDR3 DNA sequence: TGCGCCAGCAGCTTGGGGAACTATGCTAGCGATAACACCGGGGAGCTGTTTTTT. Translating it yields CASSLGNYASDNTGELFF.

The genes are TRBV27 and TRBJ2-7, with D perhaps TRBD1 (6 bases). V lost 3 bases to trimming and J lost 4 bases, with 16 bases between them. There are 15 residues in the CDR3. The germline CDR1 and CDR2 sequences are MNHEY and SMNVEV (reference sequence). The CDR3 reads CASSFGTSFSYEQYF. The CDR3 region has the DNA TGTGCCAGCAGTTTCGGGACATCGTTTTCGTACGAGCAGTACTTC.

The chain employs TRBV19 and TRBJ1-5, with no clear D. The V gene lost 4 bases and the J gene lost 4 bases, with 11 bases spanning the gap. The CDR3 has 14 amino acids. Germline V gene sequence: CDR1 LNHDA, CDR2 SQIVND (reference sequence). Here the CDR3 DNA reads TGTGCCAGTAGTAAAATTGGAGCTAATCAGCCCCAGCATTTT. It specifies CASSKIGANQPQHF.

The V gene is TRBV12-5, the J gene TRBJ2-2, with 7 bases aligning to TRBD1. Germline CDR1 reads LGHNT; CDR2 reads FRNRAP. The CDR3 covers 13 residues. With V trimmed by 8 bases and J by 4 bases, 4 bases remained unmatched. The CDR3 sequence is CASLGQITGELFF. The CDR3 coding sequence is TGTGCTAGTCTGGGACAGATCACCGGGGAGCTGTTTTTT.

This chain connects TRBV9 to TRBJ2-1, with 11 nucleotides matching TRBD2. The CDR3 loop spans 16 amino acids. Per germline, CDR1 SGDLS and CDR2 YYNGEE. With 3 bases clipped from V and 1 base from J, the junction kept 3 bases outside the gene matches. The DNA of the CDR3 is TGTGCCAGCAGCGAGGGGACTAGCGGATCCTACAATGAGCAGTTCTTC. The encoded protein is CASSEGTSGSYNEQFF.

In the case of this clone: The conserved closing phenylalanine or tryptophan is absent in this CDR3, likely reflecting a read error. Because the CDR3's place on the DNA is in doubt, the DNA is left out and the CDR3 is given as listed by TCRdb. The chain links TRBV24-1 to TRBJ2-3; the table's TRBD2 call for D was not verified on the DNA. CDR1 KGHDR and CDR2 SFDVKD come from the germline V gene. The CDR3 comprises 13 residues, both ends counted. The chain's CDR3 is CATSDSMGTTAPM.

The chain employs TRBV29-1 and TRBJ2-2, with 9 bases fitting TRBD2. This CDR3 contains 15 residues. Germline lookup yields CDR1 SQVTM and CDR2 ANQGSEA. Trimming at V came to 7 bases and at J to 2 bases, leaving 8 bases not matched to a gene. DNA of the CDR3: TGCAGCGCTCCGGGTAGCGGGAGTAACACCGGGGAGCTGTTTTTT. Translation: CSAPGSGSNTGELFF.

In regard to this clone: An end of the junction does not agree with germline; a read error may underlie this. The rearrangement joins TRBV7-7 to TRBJ1-3, with TRBD1 as a possible D gene (6 bases). The CDR3 runs to 14 residues. Looked up from germline, CDR1 is SSHAT and CDR2 is FNYEAQ (reference sequence). The CDR3 DNA reads TGTGCTAGCAGTCCAGGGGTATCAGGAAACACCATATATTTT. Translated, it gives CASSPGVSGNTIYF.

The gene calls are TRBV3-1 (or the pseudogene TRBV3-2) and TRBJ1-2; D not certain. Germline CDR1 LGHDT, CDR2 YNNKEL (reference sequence). The CDR3 contains 14 residues. Trimming pared 0 bases from V and 4 bases from J, leaving 9 bases between. The CDR3 DNA follows: TGTGCCAGCAGCCAAGAGAGGGCAGGCTATGGCTACACCTTC. Its translation is CASSQERAGYGYTF.

This clone was picked up a small number of times. The chain is built from TRBV11-2 and TRBJ1-4; 8 bases match TRBD1. J lost 5 bases, V lost 2 bases, and 4 bases had no gene match. Per the germline V gene, CDR1 is SGHAT and CDR2 is FQNNGV. This CDR3 is built from 15 residues. In DNA, the CDR3 is TGTGCCAGCAGCTTACAAGGGACAGGCAATGAAAAACTGTTTTTT. It codes for CASSLQGTGNEKLFF.

This chain joins TRBV28 and TRBJ2-7, with 11 bases lining up with TRBD1. The CDR3 is made up of 14 amino acids. With 5 bases clipped from V and 5 bases from J, the junction kept 5 bases outside the gene matches. Per germline, CDR1 MDHEN and CDR2 SYDVKM. The CDR3 region has the DNA TGTGCCAGCAGTCCGGACAGGGGGCGGAACGAGCAGTACTTC. This gives the protein CASSPDRGRNEQYF.

V gene TRBV3-1 (or the pseudogene TRBV3-2) combines with J gene TRBJ2-5; D is perhaps TRBD1 (5 bases). Trimming pared 0 bases from V and 1 base from J, leaving 15 bases between. From germline, CDR1 is LGHDT and CDR2 YNNKEL (reference sequence). This CDR3 has 17 amino acids. The CDR3 loop is CASSQDPARDIQETQYF. CDR3 bases: TGTGCCAGCAGCCAAGATCCGGCCAGGGATATCCAAGAGACCCAGTACTTC.